This TCR beta chain came from a study of cytomegalovirus exposure and HLA in healthy donors. PCR amplification relied on 60 Vbeta primers (plus 13 Jbeta primers). Produced via immunoSEQ multiplex PCR; TCRdb's table is partial and in-frame only. The sample holds about 120,000 clones; around 80% are singletons and the top ten take 2% to 2.5%. The germline gives CDR1 SGHVS, CDR2 FQNEAQ. The CDR3 contains 17 residues. V lost 4 bases, J lost 0 bases, and 16 bases lay in between. Findings and caveats of the study: Rarity characterized most TCR sequences, yet some public TCRs appeared in many donors. Analyzed later, association rates of TCRs varied across HLA loci, with DRB1 most and HLA-C fewest.

As for this clone: Antigen specificity is unknown.

The J gene is TRBJ1-5, the V gene TRBV7-8; D might be TRBD1 (5 bases). Sequenced sample: PBMCs. This sequence originates from a man under 40 in good health and CMV-seronegative. The chain's CDR3 is CASSYLGGVYSNQPQHF. The CDR3 DNA sequence: TGTGCCAGCAGCTATCTTGGGGGGGTCTATAGCAATCAGCCCCAGCATTTT.